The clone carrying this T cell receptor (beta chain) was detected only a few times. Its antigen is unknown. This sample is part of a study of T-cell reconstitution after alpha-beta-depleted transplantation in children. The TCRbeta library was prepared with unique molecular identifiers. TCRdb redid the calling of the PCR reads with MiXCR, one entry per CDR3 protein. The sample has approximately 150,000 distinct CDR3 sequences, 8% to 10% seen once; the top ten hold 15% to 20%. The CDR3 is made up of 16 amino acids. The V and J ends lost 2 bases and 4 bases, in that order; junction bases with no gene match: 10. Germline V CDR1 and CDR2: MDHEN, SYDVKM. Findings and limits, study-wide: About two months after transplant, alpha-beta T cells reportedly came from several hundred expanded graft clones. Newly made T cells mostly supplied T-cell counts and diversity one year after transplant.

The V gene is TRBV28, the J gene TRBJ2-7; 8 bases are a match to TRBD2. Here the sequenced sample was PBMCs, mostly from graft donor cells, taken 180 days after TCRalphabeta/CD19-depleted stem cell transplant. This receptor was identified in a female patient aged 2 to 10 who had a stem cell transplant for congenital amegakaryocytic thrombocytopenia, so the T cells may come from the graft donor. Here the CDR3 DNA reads TGTGCCAGCAGTTTACCTCATAGGACTAGCCTATACGAGCAGTACTTC. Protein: CASSLPHRTSLYEQYF.